Detailed here is one T cell receptor beta chain. Its antigen is not identified. The data were produced by immunoSEQ multiplex PCR, yet TCRdb's version contains in-frame clones alone and is incomplete. Among 43,000 or so clones listed, about 73% were seen once. This specimen belongs to a study of PD-1 blockade in classical Hodgkin lymphoma. Overall study: Patients were treated with nivolumab at 3 mg/kg, and this was given intravenously every 2 weeks. Points from the study as a whole: What drove the repertoire differences, possibly disease activity or prior therapy, has not been defined. Patients newly diagnosed and complete responders had comparable baseline diversity.

Germline V gives CDR1 SGHRS, CDR2 YFSETQ. CDR3 size: 13 residues. J was trimmed by 4 bases and V by 2 bases; bases with no gene match: 2. Patients all relapsed after autologous stem cell transplantation, and there was variation in brentuximab vedotin exposure. Sequenced here: peripheral blood mononuclear cells (PBMCs), sampled at baseline. The chain carries TRBV5-1 and TRBJ1-2, with 7 bases matching TRBD1. The source of this sequence is a human donor with classical Hodgkin lymphoma. CDR3 loop: CASSLQGTYGYTF. CDR3 coding DNA: TGCGCCAGCAGCTTACAGGGGACCTATGGCTACACCTTC.